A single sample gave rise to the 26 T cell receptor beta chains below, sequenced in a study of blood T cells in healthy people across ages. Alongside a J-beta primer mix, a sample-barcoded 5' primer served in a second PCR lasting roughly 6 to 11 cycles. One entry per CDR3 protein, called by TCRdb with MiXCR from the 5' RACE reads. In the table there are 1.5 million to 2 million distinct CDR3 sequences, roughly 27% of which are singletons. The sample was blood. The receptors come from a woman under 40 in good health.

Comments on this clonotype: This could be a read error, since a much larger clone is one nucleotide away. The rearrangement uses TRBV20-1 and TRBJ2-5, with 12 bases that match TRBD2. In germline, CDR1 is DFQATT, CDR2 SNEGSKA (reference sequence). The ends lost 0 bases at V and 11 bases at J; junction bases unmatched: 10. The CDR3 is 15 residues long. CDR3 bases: TGCAGTGCTAGAGATTACCTAGCGGGAGGGAATGAGCAGTACTTC. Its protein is CSARDYLAGGNEQYF.

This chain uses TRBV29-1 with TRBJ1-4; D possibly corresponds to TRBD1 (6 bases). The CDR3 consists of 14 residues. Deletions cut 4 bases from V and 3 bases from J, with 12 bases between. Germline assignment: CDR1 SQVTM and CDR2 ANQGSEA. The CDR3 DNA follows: TGCAGCGTTGGATTGACAGGACCTAATGAAAAACTGTTTTTT. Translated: CSVGLTGPNEKLFF.

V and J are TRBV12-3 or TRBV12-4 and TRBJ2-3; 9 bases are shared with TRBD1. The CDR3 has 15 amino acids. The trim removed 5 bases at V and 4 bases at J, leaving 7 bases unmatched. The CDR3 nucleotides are TGTGCCAGCAGTACCGGGACAGGGCTGGCAGATACGCAGTATTTT. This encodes CASSTGTGLADTQYF.

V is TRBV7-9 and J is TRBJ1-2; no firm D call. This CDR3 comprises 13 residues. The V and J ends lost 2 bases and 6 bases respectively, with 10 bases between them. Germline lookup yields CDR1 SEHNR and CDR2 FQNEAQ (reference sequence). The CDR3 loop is CASSLTQYDGYTF. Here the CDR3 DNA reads TGTGCCAGCAGCTTAACCCAGTACGATGGCTACACCTTC.

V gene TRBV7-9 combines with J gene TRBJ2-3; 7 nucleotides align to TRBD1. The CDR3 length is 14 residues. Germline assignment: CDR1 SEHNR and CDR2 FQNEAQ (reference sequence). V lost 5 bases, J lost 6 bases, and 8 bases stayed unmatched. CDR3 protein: CASSTRQGIDTQYF. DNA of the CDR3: TGTGCCAGCAGCACCAGACAGGGTATCGATACGCAGTATTTT. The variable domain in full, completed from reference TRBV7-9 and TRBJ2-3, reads DTGVSQNPRHKITKRGQNVTFRCDPISEHNRLYWYRQTLGQGPEFLTYFQNEAQLEKSRLLSDRFSAERPKGSFSTLEIQRTEQGDSAMYLCASSTRQGIDTQYFGPGTRLTVL.

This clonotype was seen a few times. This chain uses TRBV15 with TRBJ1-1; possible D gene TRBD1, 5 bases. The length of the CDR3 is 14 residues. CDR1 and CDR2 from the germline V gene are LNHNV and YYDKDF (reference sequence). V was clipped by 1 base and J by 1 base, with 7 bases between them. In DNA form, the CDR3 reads TGTGCCACCAGCAGAGCGGGGACGAACACTGAAGCTTTCTTT. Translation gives CATSRAGTNTEAFF. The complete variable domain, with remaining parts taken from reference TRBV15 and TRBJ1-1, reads DAMVIQNPRYQVTQFGKPVTLSCSQTLNHNVMYWYQQKSSQAPKLLFHYYDKDFNNEADTPDNFQSRRPNTSFCFLDIRSPGLGDTAMYLCATSRAGTNTEAFFGQGTRLTVV.

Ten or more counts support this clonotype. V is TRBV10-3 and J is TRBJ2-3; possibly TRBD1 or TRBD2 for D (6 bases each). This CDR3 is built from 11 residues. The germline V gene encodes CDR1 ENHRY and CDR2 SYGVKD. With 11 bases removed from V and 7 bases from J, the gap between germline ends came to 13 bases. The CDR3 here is CAVGGGNTQYF. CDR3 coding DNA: TGTGCCGTAGGGGGAGGTAATACGCAGTATTTT.

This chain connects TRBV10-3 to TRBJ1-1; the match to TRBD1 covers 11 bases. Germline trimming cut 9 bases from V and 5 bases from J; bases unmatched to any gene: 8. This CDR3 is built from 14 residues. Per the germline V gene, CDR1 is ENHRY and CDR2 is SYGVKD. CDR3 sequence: CAIFPGTGGTEAFF. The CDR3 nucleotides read TGTGCCATTTTCCCCGGGACAGGGGGGACTGAAGCTTTCTTT.

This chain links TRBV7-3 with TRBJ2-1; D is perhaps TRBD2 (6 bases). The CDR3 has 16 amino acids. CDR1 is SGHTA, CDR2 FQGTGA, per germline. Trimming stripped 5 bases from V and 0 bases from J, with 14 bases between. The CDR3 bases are TGTGCCAGCAGCCCCCAGCGGGTCCGCTCCTACAATGAGCAGTTCTTC. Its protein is CASSPQRVRSYNEQFF.

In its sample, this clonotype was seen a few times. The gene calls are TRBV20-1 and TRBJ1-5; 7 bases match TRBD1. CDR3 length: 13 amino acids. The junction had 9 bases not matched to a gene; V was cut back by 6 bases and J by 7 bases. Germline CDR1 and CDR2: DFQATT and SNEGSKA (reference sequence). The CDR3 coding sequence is TGCAGTGCGGAATCGACAGGGAAGCAGCCCCAGCATTTT. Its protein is CSAESTGKQPQHF.

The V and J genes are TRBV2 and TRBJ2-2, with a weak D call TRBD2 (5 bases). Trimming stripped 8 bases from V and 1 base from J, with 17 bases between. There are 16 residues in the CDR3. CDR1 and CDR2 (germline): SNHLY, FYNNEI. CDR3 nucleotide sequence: TGTGCCAGCGCCTGGAGGTTAGGAATGAACACCGGGGAGCTGTTTTTT. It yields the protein CASAWRLGMNTGELFF.

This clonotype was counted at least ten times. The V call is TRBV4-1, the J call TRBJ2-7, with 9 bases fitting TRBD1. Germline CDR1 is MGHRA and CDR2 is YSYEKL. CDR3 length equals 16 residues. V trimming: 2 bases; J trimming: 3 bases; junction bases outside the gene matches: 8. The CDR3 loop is CASSQTTGTGIYEQYF. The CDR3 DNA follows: TGCGCCAGCAGCCAAACCACCGGGACAGGGATCTACGAGCAGTACTTC.

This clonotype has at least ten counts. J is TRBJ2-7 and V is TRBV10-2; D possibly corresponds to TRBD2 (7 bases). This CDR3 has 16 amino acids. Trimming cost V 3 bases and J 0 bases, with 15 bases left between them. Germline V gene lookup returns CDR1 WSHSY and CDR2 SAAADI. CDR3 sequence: CASSDVGGASSYEQYF. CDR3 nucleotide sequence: TGCGCCAGCAGTGATGTAGGGGGGGCGAGCTCCTACGAGCAGTACTTC.

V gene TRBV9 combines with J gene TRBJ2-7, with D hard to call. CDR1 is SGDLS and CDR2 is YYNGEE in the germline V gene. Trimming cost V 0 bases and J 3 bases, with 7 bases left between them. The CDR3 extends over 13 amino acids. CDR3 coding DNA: TGTGCCAGCAGCGTAGAAGAGGACTACGAGCAGTACTTC. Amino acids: CASSVEEDYEQYF.

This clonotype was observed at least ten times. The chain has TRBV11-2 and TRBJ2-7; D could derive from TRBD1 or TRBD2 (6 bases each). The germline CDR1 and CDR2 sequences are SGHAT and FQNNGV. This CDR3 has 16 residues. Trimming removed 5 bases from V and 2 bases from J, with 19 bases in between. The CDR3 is CASSPTKGGLPYEQYF. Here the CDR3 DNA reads TGTGCCAGCAGCCCTACAAAGGGGGGCTTGCCCTACGAGCAGTACTTC.

The chain's CDR3 is CASSYSKRPGFNTGELFF. In nucleotides, the CDR3 is TGTGCCAGCAGTTACTCGAAGAGGCCGGGATTCAACACCGGGGAGCTGTTTTTT. This chain uses TRBV6-5 with TRBJ2-2; D perhaps matches TRBD2 (5 bases). Trimming took off 0 bases at V and 2 bases at J, with 16 bases between the two ends. Germline assignment: CDR1 MNHEY and CDR2 SVGAGI. This CDR3 has 18 amino acids.

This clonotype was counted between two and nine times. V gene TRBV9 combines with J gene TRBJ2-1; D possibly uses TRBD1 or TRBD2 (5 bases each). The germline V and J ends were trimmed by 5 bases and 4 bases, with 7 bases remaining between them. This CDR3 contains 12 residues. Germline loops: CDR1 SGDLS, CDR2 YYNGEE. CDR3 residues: CASRGEYNEQFF. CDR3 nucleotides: TGTGCCAGCAGGGGGGAATACAATGAGCAGTTCTTC.

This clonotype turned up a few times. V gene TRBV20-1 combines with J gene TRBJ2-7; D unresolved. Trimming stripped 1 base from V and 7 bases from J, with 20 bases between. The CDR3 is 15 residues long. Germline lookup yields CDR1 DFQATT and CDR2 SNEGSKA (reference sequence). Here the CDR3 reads CSARGSGRNVGEQYF. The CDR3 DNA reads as TGCAGTGCTAGAGGCTCCGGACGGAACGTGGGTGAGCAGTACTTC.

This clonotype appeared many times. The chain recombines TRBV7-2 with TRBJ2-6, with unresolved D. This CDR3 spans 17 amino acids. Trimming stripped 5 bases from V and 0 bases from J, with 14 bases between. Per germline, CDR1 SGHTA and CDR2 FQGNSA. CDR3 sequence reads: CASSPRIQNSGANVLTF. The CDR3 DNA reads TGTGCCAGCAGCCCGAGGATCCAGAACTCTGGGGCCAACGTCCTGACTTTC.

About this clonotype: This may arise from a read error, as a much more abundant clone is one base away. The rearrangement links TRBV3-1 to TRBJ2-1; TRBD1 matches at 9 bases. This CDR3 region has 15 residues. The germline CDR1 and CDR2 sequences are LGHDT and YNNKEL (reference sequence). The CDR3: CASSHRDRVYNGQFF. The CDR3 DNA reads TGTGCCAGCAGCCACCGGGACAGGGTCTACAATGGGCAGTTCTTC.

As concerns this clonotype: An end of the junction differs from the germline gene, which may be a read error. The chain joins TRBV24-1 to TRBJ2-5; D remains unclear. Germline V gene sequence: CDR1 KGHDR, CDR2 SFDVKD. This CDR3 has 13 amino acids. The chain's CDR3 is CATSDGYQETQYF. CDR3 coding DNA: TGTGCCACCTCAGACGGGTACCAAGAGACTCAGTACTTC.

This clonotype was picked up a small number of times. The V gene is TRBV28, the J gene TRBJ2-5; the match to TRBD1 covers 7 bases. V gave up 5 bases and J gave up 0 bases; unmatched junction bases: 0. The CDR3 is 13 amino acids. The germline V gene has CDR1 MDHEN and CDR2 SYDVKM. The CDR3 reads CASSDRDQETQYF. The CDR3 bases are TGTGCCAGCAGTGACAGGGACCAAGAGACCCAGTACTTC.

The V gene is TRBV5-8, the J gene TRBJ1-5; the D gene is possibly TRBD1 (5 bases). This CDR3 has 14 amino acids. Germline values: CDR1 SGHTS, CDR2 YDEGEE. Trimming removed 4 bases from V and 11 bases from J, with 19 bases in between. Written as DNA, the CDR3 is TGTGCCAGCAGCCCCAAGCCACTCAGGGCGGCCCAGCATTTT. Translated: CASSPKPLRAAQHF.

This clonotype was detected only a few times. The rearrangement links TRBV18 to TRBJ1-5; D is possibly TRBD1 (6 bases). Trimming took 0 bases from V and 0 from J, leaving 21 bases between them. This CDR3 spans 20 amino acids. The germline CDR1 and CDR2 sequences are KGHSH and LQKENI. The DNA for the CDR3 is TGTGCCAGCTCACCACCCCTACCCGGAGGGGGGGACCGTAGCAATCAGCCCCAGCATTTT. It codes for CASSPPLPGGGDRSNQPQHF.

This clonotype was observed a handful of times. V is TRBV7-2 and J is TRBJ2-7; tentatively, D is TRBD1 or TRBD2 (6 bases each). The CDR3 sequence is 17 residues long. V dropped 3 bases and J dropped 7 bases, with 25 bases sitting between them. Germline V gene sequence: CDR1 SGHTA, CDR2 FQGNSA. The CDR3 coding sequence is TGTGCCAGCAGCTTTCTACCGGGACTCGCAAAGGGGGATGAGCAGTACTTC. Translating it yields CASSFLPGLAKGDEQYF.

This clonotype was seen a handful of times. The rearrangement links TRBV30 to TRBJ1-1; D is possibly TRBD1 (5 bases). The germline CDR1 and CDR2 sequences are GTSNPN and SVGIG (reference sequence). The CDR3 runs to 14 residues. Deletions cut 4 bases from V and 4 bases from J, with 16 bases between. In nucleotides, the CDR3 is TGTGCCTGGACCACAGGCCAGAGTAGCACTGAAGCTTTCTTT. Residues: CAWTTGQSSTEAFF.